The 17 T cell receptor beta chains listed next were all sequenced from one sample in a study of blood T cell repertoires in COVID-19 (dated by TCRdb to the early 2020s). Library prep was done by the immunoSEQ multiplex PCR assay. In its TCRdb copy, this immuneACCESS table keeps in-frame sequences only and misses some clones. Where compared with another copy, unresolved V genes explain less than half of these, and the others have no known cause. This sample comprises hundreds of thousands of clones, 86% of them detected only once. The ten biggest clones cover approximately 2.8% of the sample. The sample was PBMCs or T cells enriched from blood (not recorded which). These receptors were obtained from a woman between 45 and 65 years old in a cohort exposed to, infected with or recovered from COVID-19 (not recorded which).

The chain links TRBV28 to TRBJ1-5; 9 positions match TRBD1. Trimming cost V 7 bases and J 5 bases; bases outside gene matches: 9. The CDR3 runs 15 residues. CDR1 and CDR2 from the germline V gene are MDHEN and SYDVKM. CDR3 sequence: CASTSSDRGYQPQHF. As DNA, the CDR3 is TGTGCCAGCACTTCATCGGACAGGGGATATCAGCCCCAGCATTTT. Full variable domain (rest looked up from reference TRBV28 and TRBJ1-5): DVKVTQSSRYLVKRTGEKVFLECVQDMDHENMFWYRQDPGLGLRLIYFSYDVKMKEKGDIPEGYSVSREKKERFSLILESASTNQTSMYLCASTSSDRGYQPQHFGDGTRLSIL.

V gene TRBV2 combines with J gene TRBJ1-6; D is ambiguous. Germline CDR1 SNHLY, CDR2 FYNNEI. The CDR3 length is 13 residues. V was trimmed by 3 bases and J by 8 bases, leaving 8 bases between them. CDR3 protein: CASSDGRDSPLHF. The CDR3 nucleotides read TGTGCCAGCAGTGATGGGAGGGATTCACCCCTCCACTTT.

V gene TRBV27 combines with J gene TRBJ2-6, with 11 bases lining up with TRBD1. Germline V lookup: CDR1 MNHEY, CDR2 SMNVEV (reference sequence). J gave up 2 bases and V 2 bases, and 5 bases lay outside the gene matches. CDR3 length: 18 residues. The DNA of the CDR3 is TGTGCCAGCAGTTTAAAAGGACAGGGGGCTGCTGGGGCCAACGTCCTGACTTTC. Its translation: CASSLKGQGAAGANVLTF.

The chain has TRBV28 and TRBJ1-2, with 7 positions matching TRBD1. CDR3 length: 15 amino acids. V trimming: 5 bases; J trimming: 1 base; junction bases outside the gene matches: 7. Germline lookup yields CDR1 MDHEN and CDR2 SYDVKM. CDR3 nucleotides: TGTGCCAGCAGTGCCCCCGGGACAGATAACTATGGCTACACCTTC. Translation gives CASSAPGTDNYGYTF.

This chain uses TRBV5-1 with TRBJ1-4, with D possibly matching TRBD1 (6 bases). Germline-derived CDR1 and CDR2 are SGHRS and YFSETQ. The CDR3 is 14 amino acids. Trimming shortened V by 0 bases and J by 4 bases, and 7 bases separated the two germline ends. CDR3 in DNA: TGCGCCAGCAGCTTGGGACAGGTTAATGAAAAACTGTTTTTT. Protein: CASSLGQVNEKLFF.

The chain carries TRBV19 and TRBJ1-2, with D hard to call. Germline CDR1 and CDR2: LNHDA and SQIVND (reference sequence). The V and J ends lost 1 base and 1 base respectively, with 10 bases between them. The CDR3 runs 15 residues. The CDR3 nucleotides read TGTGCCAGTAGTATAGCCCCGACGGGTAACTATGGCTACACCTTC. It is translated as CASSIAPTGNYGYTF.

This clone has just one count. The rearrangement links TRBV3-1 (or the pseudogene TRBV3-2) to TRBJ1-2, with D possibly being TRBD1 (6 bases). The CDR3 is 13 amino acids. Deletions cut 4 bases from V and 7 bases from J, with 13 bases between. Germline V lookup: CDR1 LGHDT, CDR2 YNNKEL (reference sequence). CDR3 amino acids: CASSRTGLGGYTF. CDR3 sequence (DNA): TGTGCCAGCAGCCGAACAGGGCTCGGTGGCTACACCTTC.

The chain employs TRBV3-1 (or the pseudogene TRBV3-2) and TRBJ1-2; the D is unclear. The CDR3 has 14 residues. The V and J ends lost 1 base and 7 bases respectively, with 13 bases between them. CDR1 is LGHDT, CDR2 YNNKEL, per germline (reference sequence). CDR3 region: CASSQGGLISGYTF. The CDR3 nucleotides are TGTGCCAGCAGCCAAGGCGGTTTAATCTCTGGCTACACCTTC.

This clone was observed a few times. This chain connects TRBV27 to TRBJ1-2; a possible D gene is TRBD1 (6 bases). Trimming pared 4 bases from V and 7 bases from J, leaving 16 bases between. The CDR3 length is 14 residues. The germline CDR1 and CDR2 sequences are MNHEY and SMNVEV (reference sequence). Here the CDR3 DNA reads TGTGCCAGCAGTTCCAACAGGGCGGGGGGTGGCTACACCTTC. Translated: CASSSNRAGGGYTF.

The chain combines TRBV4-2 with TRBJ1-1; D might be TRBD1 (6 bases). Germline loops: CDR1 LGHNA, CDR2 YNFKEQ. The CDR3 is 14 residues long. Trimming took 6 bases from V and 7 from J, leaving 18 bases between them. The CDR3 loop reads CASRTGIEASEAFF. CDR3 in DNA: TGTGCCAGCAGAACAGGGATAGAAGCTAGTGAAGCTTTCTTT.

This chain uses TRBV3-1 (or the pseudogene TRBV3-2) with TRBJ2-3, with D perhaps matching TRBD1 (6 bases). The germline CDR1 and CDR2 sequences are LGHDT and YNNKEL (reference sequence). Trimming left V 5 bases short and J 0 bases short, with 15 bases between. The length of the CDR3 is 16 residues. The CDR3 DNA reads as TGTGCCAGCAGCTTCCGGACAGAACCTAGCACAGATACGCAGTATTTT. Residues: CASSFRTEPSTDTQYF.

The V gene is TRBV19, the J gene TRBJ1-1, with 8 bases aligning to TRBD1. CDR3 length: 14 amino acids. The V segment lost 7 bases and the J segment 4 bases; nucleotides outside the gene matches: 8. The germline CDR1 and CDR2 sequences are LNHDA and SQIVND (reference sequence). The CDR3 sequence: CASKGRGLSTEAFF. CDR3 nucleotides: TGTGCCAGTAAGGGCAGGGGGCTTAGCACTGAAGCTTTCTTT.

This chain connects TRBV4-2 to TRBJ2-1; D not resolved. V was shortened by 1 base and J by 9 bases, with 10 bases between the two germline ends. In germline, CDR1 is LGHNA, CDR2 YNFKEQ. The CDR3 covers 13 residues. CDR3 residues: CASSQVLTREQFF. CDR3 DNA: TGTGCCAGCAGCCAAGTATTGACTCGTGAGCAGTTCTTC.

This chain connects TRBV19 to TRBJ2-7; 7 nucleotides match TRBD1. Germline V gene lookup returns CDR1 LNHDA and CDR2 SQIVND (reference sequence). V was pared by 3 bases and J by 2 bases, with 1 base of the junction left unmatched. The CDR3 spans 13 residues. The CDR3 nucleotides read TGTGCCAGTAGTATTACAGGGGCCTACGAGCAGTACTTC. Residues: CASSITGAYEQYF.

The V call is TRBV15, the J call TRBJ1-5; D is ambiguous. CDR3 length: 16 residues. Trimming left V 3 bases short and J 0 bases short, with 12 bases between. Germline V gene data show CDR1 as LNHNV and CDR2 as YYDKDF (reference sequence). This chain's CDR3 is CATSRRPGYSNQPQHF. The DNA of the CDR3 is TGTGCCACCAGCAGGCGTCCTGGTTATAGCAATCAGCCCCAGCATTTT.

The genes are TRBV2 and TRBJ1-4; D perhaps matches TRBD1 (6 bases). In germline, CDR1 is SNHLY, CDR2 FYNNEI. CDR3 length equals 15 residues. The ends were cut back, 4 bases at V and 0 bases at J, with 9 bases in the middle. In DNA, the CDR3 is TGTGCCAGCAGTGGGACAGTTGCAACTAATGAAAAACTGTTTTTT. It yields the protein CASSGTVATNEKLFF.

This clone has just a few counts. CDR3 bases: TGTGCCAGCAGGGACCGCGTGACTAGCGGGGGGGCGGAGACCCAGTACTTC. Amino acid sequence: CASRDRVTSGGAETQYF. The rearrangement joins TRBV2 to TRBJ2-5, with 14 bases identical to TRBD2. With 6 bases clipped from V and 5 bases from J, the junction kept 11 bases outside the gene matches. Per germline, CDR1 SNHLY and CDR2 FYNNEI. The CDR3 runs 17 residues.